These 16 T cell receptor beta chains were sequenced from one sample in a study of blood T cells in healthy people across ages. Next came a second PCR, run for roughly 6 to 11 cycles, which used a sample-barcoded 5' primer along with a J-beta primer mix. TCRdb re-called the 5' RACE reads with MiXCR, one entry per CDR3 protein. The sample carries approximately 800,000 distinct CDR3 sequences, less than 70% recorded once. Source material: blood. These receptors were collected from a man of 80 years or more in good health.

This sequence joins TRBV2 and TRBJ1-2; D perhaps matches TRBD1 (6 bases). In germline, CDR1 is SNHLY, CDR2 FYNNEI. The ends were cut back, 8 bases at V and 8 bases at J, with 21 bases in the middle. CDR3 length: 14 residues. The CDR3 spells CASATSQGGAGYTF. In DNA form, the CDR3 reads TGTGCCAGCGCCACATCACAGGGAGGGGCCGGCTACACCTTC.

This clonotype showed up just a few times. This chain links TRBV18 with TRBJ2-1; 8 bases line up with TRBD1. Germline CDR1 is KGHSH and CDR2 is LQKENI. J lost 3 bases, V lost 3 bases, and 4 bases had no gene match. This CDR3 region has 15 residues. DNA for the CDR3: TGTGCCAGCTCACCTCAGGGGGCCTTCTACAATGAGCAGTTCTTC. Translation: CASSPQGAFYNEQFF. Filled out from reference TRBV18 and TRBJ2-1, the complete variable domain reads NAGVMQNPRHLVRRRGQEARLRCSPMKGHSHVYWYRQLPEEGLKFMVYLQKENIIDESGMPKERFSAEFPKEGPSILRIQQVVRGDSAAYFCASSPQGAFYNEQFFGPGTRLTVL.

The rearrangement uses TRBV20-1 and TRBJ2-7; 7 bases map to TRBD2. The V gene's germline CDR1 is DFQATT and CDR2 SNEGSKA (reference sequence). The V gene end was trimmed by 6 bases and the J gene end by 1 base; junction bases not matched to a gene: 9. The CDR3 is 14 amino acids. In nucleotides, the CDR3 is TGCAGTGCCTCTGGACGAGCGGGATCCTACGAGCAGTACTTC. It yields the protein CSASGRAGSYEQYF.

Remarks on this clonotype: One end of the junction is discordant with germline, which a read error may explain. The chain combines TRBV29-1 with TRBJ1-4; D call uncertain. The CDR3 runs to 12 residues. CDR1 and CDR2 (germline): SQVTM, ANQGSEA. CDR3 loop: CSVGPTNEKPFF. The CDR3, as DNA: TGCAGCGTTGGACCAACTAATGAAAAACCGTTTTTT.

The V gene is TRBV20-1, the J gene TRBJ2-5; D is ambiguous. V was trimmed by 4 bases and J by 4 bases, leaving 16 bases between them. CDR1 is DFQATT and CDR2 is SNEGSKA in the germline V gene (reference sequence). This CDR3 is 14 amino acids long. CDR3 amino acids: CSATVGMGAETQYF. Here the CDR3 DNA reads TGCAGTGCTACAGTTGGAATGGGTGCAGAGACCCAGTACTTC.

This clonotype was observed once. The CDR3 reads CATSDQKSGANVLTF. CDR3 coding DNA: TGTGCCACCAGTGATCAGAAGTCTGGGGCCAACGTCCTGACTTTC. This chain uses TRBV24-1 with TRBJ2-6; D remains unclear. There are 15 residues in the CDR3. The V and J ends lost 3 bases and 1 base respectively, with 6 bases between them. The germline gives CDR1 KGHDR, CDR2 SFDVKD.

This clonotype has a count of ten or more. This chain joins TRBV20-1 and TRBJ2-7; D perhaps matches TRBD2 (5 bases). V lost 7 bases and J 0 bases, leaving 13 bases between the germline ends. The germline V gene has CDR1 DFQATT and CDR2 SNEGSKA (reference sequence). The CDR3 extends over 13 amino acids. The CDR3 sequence: CSGSEGSSYEQYF. Here the CDR3 DNA reads TGCAGTGGGAGCGAGGGTAGCTCCTACGAGCAGTACTTC.

This clonotype has only a few counts. The chain uses TRBV20-1 and TRBJ2-2, with 9 positions matching TRBD1. V shed 1 base, J shed 4 bases, and the junction held 10 bases outside the gene matches. Germline lookup yields CDR1 DFQATT and CDR2 SNEGSKA (reference sequence). The CDR3 length is 17 residues. As DNA, the CDR3 is TGCAGTGCTAGAGCTCCCTCCGGGACAGGGTTCACCGGGGAGCTGTTTTTT. Translation gives CSARAPSGTGFTGELFF.

Regarding this clonotype: A read error may account for a junction end that differs from germline. The chain carries TRBV7-7 and TRBJ2-5; D possibly corresponds to TRBD2 (6 bases). The CDR3 totals 16 residues. From germline, CDR1 is SSHAT and CDR2 FNYEAQ (reference sequence). CDR3 DNA: TGTGCTAGCAGCCCCCGCGGAGGGGCGGACCAAGAGACCCAGTACTTC. As protein: CASSPRGGADQETQYF.

This clonotype was seen only a few times. The chain uses TRBV27 and TRBJ2-7, with D perhaps TRBD1 (6 bases). The germline V gene encodes CDR1 MNHEY and CDR2 SMNVEV (reference sequence). The CDR3 sequence is 16 residues long. Trimming removed 5 bases from V and 4 bases from J, with 21 bases in between. The chain's CDR3 is CASSPHNDRNLYEQYF. CDR3 sequence (DNA): TGTGCCAGCAGTCCCCATAACGACAGGAACTTATACGAGCAGTACTTC.

This clonotype has a single count. The chain uses TRBV5-1 and TRBJ2-5, with 8 positions matching TRBD2. The CDR3 runs 16 residues. The V and J ends lost 3 bases and 5 bases, in that order; junction bases with no gene match: 12. Germline V gives CDR1 SGHRS, CDR2 YFSETQ. The CDR3 DNA follows: TGCGCCAGCAGCTCTACGGGAGCGGGAGTCATGGAGACCCAGTACTTC. Protein product: CASSSTGAGVMETQYF.

The V gene is TRBV10-3, the J gene TRBJ2-5; D call uncertain. The germline CDR1 and CDR2 sequences are ENHRY and SYGVKD. This CDR3 is 12 amino acids long. Trimming took 3 bases from V and 5 from J, leaving 7 bases between them. CDR3: CAISDLGETQYF. The CDR3 DNA is TGTGCCATCAGTGATTTAGGCGAGACCCAGTACTTC.

The V gene is TRBV5-1, the J gene TRBJ1-2; possibly TRBD1 for D (6 bases). Germline loops: CDR1 SGHRS, CDR2 YFSETQ. V was trimmed by 4 bases and J by 2 bases, leaving 12 bases between them. This CDR3 region has 14 residues. CDR3 nucleotides: TGCGCCAGCAGCCTTGACAGGCCGAACTATGGCTACACCTTC. This gives the protein CASSLDRPNYGYTF. The variable domain in full, completed from reference TRBV5-1 and TRBJ1-2, reads KAGVTQTPRYLIKTRGQQVTLSCSPISGHRSVSWYQQTPGQGLQFLFEYFSETQRNKGNFPGRFSGRQFSNSRSEMNVSTLELGDSALYLCASSLDRPNYGYTFGSGTRLTVV.

The chain links TRBV14 to TRBJ2-1, with 7 bases lining up with TRBD2. Losses at the gene ends were 4 bases for V and 5 bases for J; bases not matched to a gene: 14. Germline V gene lookup returns CDR1 SGHDN and CDR2 FVKESK. The CDR3 spans 17 residues. CDR3 nucleotides: TGTGCCAGCAGCCGACCTACCGGGACTACCGGTCACAATGAGCAGTTCTTC. Translation gives CASSRPTGTTGHNEQFF.

V and J are TRBV7-2 and TRBJ1-1; 7 nucleotides align to TRBD1. The junction had 7 bases not matched to a gene; V was cut back by 5 bases and J by 1 base. CDR1 is SGHTA and CDR2 is FQGNSA in the germline V gene. The CDR3 runs 15 residues. CDR3 nucleotide sequence: TGTGCCAGCAGCCCACAGGGGAGGCAGAACACTGAAGCTTTCTTT. It yields the protein CASSPQGRQNTEAFF. The full variable domain, completed using reference TRBV7-2 and TRBJ1-1, is GAGVSQSPSNKVTEKGKDVELRCDPISGHTALYWYRQSLGQGLEFLIYFQGNSAPDKSGLPSDRFSAERTGGSVSTLTIQRTQQEDSAVYLCASSPQGRQNTEAFFGQGTRLTVV.

CDR3 residues: CASSSQPSGLHNEQFF. CDR3 in DNA: TGCGCCAGCAGCTCCCAGCCTAGCGGGCTCCACAATGAGCAGTTCTTC. This chain connects TRBV5-1 to TRBJ2-1; TRBD2 aligns across 8 bases. The CDR3 extends over 16 amino acids. V lost 3 bases, J lost 5 bases, and 10 bases stayed unmatched. Germline lookup yields CDR1 SGHRS and CDR2 YFSETQ. The full variable domain, in which reference TRBV5-1 and TRBJ2-1 provide the parts outside the CDR3, is KAGVTQTPRYLIKTRGQQVTLSCSPISGHRSVSWYQQTPGQGLQFLFEYFSETQRNKGNFPGRFSGRQFSNSRSEMNVSTLELGDSALYLCASSSQPSGLHNEQFFGPGTRLTVL.